This T cell receptor beta chain came from a study of T cells in Graves' hyperthyroidism and ophthalmopathy. Study-level points and caveats: Ophthalmopathy was distinguished from stable hyperthyroidism by 13 V-J signatures.

Notes on this clonotype: Its antigen remains unknown.

It was RNA transcripts that yielded the amplified TCR beta CDR3 regions. A first-round RT-PCR of the TCR CDR3 used the HTBI primer set. TCRdb redid the calling of the multiplex PCR reads with MiXCR, one entry per CDR3 protein. The table lists around 620,000 distinct CDR3 sequences, approximately 15% of them singletons. The receptor was isolated from a woman aged 18-29 years with Graves' ophthalmopathy. Sequenced: blood.

As DNA, the CDR3 is TGTGCCAGCAGGGACAGGGGGATCCATGAGCAGTTCTTC. Translated, it gives CASRDRGIHEQFF. The chain recombines TRBV12-3 or TRBV12-4 with TRBJ2-1; 10 nucleotides agree with TRBD1. The CDR3 spans 13 residues. The V and J ends lost 6 bases and 8 bases, in that order; junction bases with no gene match: 4.